What follows is one T cell receptor beta chain and its context. These data are taken from a study of identical twins. MiXCR, run by TCRdb on the 5' RACE reads, gives a single entry per CDR3 protein. The sample has about 520,000 distinct CDR3 sequences; roughly 21% are singletons. Another study also made use of these data, one on T cells expressing NK-cell markers. That report adds: Sequencing of TCR beta repertoires drew on sorted CD3+CD56+NKG2C+, CD3+CD56+NKG2C- and CD3+CD56-NKG2C+ T cells. Just one sequenced donor of eight was HCMV-seronegative, while seven were seropositive.

Sequenced sample: CD4+ T cells sorted from blood. This TCR came from a woman under 30 in good health.

The CDR3, as DNA: TGTGCCAGCAGCTTGACAACTAGCGGCCACAATGAGCAGTTCTTC. Protein: CASSLTTSGHNEQFF. The genes are TRBV5-5 and TRBJ2-1; 8 bases map to TRBD2. The V and J ends lost 1 base and 5 bases, in that order; junction bases with no gene match: 5. This CDR3 region has 15 residues. Germline CDR1 reads SGHKS; CDR2 reads YYEKEE (reference sequence).